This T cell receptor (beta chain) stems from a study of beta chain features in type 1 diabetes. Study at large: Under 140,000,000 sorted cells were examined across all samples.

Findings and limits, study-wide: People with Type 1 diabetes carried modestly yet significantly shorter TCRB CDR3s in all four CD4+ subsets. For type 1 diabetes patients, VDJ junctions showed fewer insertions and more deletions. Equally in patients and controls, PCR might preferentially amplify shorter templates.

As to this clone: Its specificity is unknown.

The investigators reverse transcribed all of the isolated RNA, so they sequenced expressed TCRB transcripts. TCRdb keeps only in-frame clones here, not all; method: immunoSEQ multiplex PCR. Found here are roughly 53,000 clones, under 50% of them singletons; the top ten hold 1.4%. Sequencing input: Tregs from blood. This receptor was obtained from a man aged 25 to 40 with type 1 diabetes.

Here the CDR3 DNA reads TGCGCCAGCAGCTTGTCCTACTTGGACAATGAGCAGTTCTTC. This codes for CASSLSYLDNEQFF. The chain carries TRBV5-1 and TRBJ2-1; the D is unclear. Trimming removed 1 base at V and 5 bases at J, with 10 bases between. Germline V gene sequence: CDR1 SGHRS, CDR2 YFSETQ. CDR3 length: 14 amino acids. Full variable domain (remainder filled in from reference TRBV5-1 and TRBJ2-1): KAGVTQTPRYLIKTRGQQVTLSCSPISGHRSVSWYQQTPGQGLQFLFEYFSETQRNKGNFPGRFSGRQFSNSRSEMNVSTLELGDSALYLCASSLSYLDNEQFFGPGTRLTVL.